Presented here are 30 T cell receptor beta chains from one specimen sequenced in a study of T cell repertoires in cytomegalovirus infection. TCRdb recomputed calls from the reads with MiXCR, one row per CDR3 protein. The sample contains more than 200,000 distinct CDR3 sequences, approximately 9.1% of which appear only once. Input material: PBMCs. Receptors originate from a human donor in good health (CMV status not recorded). Some clones in this sample may be carry-over from other donors' samples.

This chain uses TRBV30 with TRBJ1-1, with D perhaps matching TRBD1 (5 bases). The germline V gene has CDR1 GTSNPN and CDR2 SVGIG (reference sequence). The germline V and J ends were trimmed by 3 bases and 6 bases, with 17 bases remaining between them. The CDR3 sequence is 14 residues long. CDR3 loop: CAWSGVLQGAEAFF. For the CDR3, the DNA is TGTGCCTGGAGCGGTGTACTTCAGGGAGCTGAAGCTTTCTTT.

This clonotype was detected ten times or more. V is TRBV27 and J is TRBJ1-5, with D perhaps matching TRBD1 (6 bases). CDR1 and CDR2 (germline): MNHEY, SMNVEV (reference sequence). V was pared by 8 bases and J by 7 bases, with 21 bases between. The CDR3 loop spans 15 amino acids. The CDR3 bases are TGTGCCAGCCGACCCTCCGGGGGCCCGGGGCAGCCCCAGCATTTT. As protein: CASRPSGGPGQPQHF.

This clonotype has ten or more counts. The genes are TRBV20-1 and TRBJ1-2; D is unclear. The CDR3 runs 10 residues. The V and J ends lost 6 bases and 6 bases respectively, with 8 bases between them. Germline assignment: CDR1 DFQATT and CDR2 SNEGSKA (reference sequence). The CDR3 is CSARDNGYTF. The DNA for the CDR3 is TGCAGTGCCCGTGACAATGGCTACACCTTC.

The rearrangement joins TRBV18 to TRBJ1-6; no reliable D call. The germline V gene encodes CDR1 KGHSH and CDR2 LQKENI. The V and J ends lost 1 base and 10 bases respectively, with 14 bases between them. CDR3 size: 15 residues. CDR3 sequence reads: CASSPRGRVGSPLHF. In DNA, the CDR3 is TGTGCCAGCTCACCACGAGGGAGAGTAGGATCACCCCTCCACTTT.

This clonotype was seen a few times. The chain joins TRBV11-2 to TRBJ1-4, with D possibly matching TRBD1 (6 bases). Germline CDR1 reads SGHAT; CDR2 reads FQNNGV. V lost 6 bases and J 4 bases, leaving 18 bases between the germline ends. There are 16 residues in the CDR3. The chain's CDR3 is CASRRLGGGVNEKLFF. In DNA form, the CDR3 reads TGTGCCAGCAGACGATTAGGGGGGGGGGTTAATGAAAAACTGTTTTTT.

V is TRBV5-1 and J is TRBJ1-3, with 7 bases fitting TRBD1. The CDR3 totals 17 residues. The germline CDR1 and CDR2 sequences are SGHRS and YFSETQ. After removal of 5 bases from V and 0 bases from J, the junction contained 11 bases not matched to a gene. The CDR3 region has the DNA TGCGCCAGCAGTTTGACTCCTTCAGGGGGCTCTGGAAACACCATATATTTT. Residues: CASSLTPSGGSGNTIYF.

At least ten counts were recorded for this clonotype. This chain uses TRBV7-2 with TRBJ2-5; 11 bases agree with TRBD2. This CDR3 has 15 amino acids. Germline CDR1 is SGHTA and CDR2 is FQGNSA. V dropped 3 bases and J dropped 5; count of bases not matched to a gene: 5. The CDR3 protein is CASSFSGGAVETQYF. CDR3 DNA sequence: TGTGCCAGCAGCTTTAGCGGGGGGGCTGTGGAGACCCAGTACTTC.

This clonotype was picked up many times. The rearrangement links TRBV12-3 or TRBV12-4 to TRBJ1-5; 7 bases match TRBD1. The CDR3 length is 14 residues. The junction had 8 bases not matched to a gene; V was cut back by 5 bases and J by 7 bases. The CDR3 sequence: CASSKRDSVQPQHF. The CDR3 DNA sequence: TGTGCCAGCAGTAAACGGGACAGCGTCCAGCCCCAGCATTTT.

This chain links TRBV7-9 with TRBJ1-6; the D is unclear. The CDR3 contains 13 residues. Germline-derived CDR1 and CDR2 are SEHNR and FQNEAQ (reference sequence). V lost 1 base to trimming and J lost 11 bases, with 9 bases between them. The CDR3, as DNA: TGTGCCAGCAGCTTAGACCCTGTGACACCCCTCCACTTT. It specifies CASSLDPVTPLHF.

This clonotype was counted many times. The gene calls are TRBV12-3 or TRBV12-4 and TRBJ2-2, with D perhaps given as TRBD1 or TRBD2 (7 bases each). V was cut by 11 bases and J by 0 bases, with 13 bases left in between. The CDR3 loop spans 14 amino acids. CDR3: CAARGGPNTGELFF. The CDR3 DNA is TGTGCCGCCAGGGGGGGACCGAACACCGGGGAGCTGTTTTTT.

This clonotype showed up many times. The chain is built from TRBV7-2 and TRBJ2-1; 12 nucleotides match TRBD2. The CDR3 contains 18 residues. Germline trimming cut 1 base from V and 6 bases from J; bases unmatched to any gene: 10. The germline CDR1 and CDR2 sequences are SGHTA and FQGNSA. The CDR3 loop reads CASSLGLLAGGLSNEQFF. The CDR3 DNA reads TGTGCCAGCAGCTTAGGTCTACTAGCGGGAGGCCTCTCCAATGAGCAGTTCTTC.

This clonotype was picked up many times. The V and J genes are TRBV7-2 and TRBJ1-3; perhaps TRBD1 as D (6 bases). This CDR3 comprises 15 residues. The germline V gene has CDR1 SGHTA and CDR2 FQGNSA. V lost 5 bases and J lost 4, with 15 bases in between. CDR3 sequence: CASSVTRGGGNTIYF. CDR3 sequence (DNA): TGTGCCAGCAGCGTAACCAGGGGAGGCGGAAACACCATATATTTT.

This clonotype was found many times. The chain couples TRBV7-2 to TRBJ1-5; D is undetermined. Trimming removed 5 bases at V and 4 bases at J, with 15 bases between. CDR1 and CDR2 from the germline V gene are SGHTA and FQGNSA. The CDR3 consists of 15 residues. Here the CDR3 reads CASSPGQQPNQPQHF. CDR3 coding DNA: TGTGCCAGCAGCCCCGGTCAGCAACCAAATCAGCCCCAGCATTTT.

This sequence joins TRBV28 and TRBJ1-5, with 7 bases that match TRBD1. Germline values: CDR1 MDHEN, CDR2 SYDVKM. After removal of 7 bases from V and 3 bases from J, the junction contained 6 bases not matched to a gene. There are 14 residues in the CDR3. In nucleotides, the CDR3 is TGTGCCAGCAAGGGGACAGTCCCCAATCAGCCCCAGCATTTT. It codes for CASKGTVPNQPQHF.

Many counts were recorded for this clonotype. This rearrangement joins TRBV11-1 to TRBJ1-2; a weak D match, TRBD1 (6 bases). From germline, CDR1 is SGHAT and CDR2 FQDESV (reference sequence). With 6 bases removed from V and 2 bases from J, the gap between germline ends came to 19 bases. The CDR3 is made up of 16 amino acids. CDR3 in amino acids: CASSRDRRGQNYGYTF. CDR3 DNA: TGTGCCAGCAGTCGCGACCGCCGGGGACAAAACTATGGCTACACCTTC.

This clonotype was observed many times. The V call is TRBV10-2, the J call TRBJ1-6; D is unclear. CDR1 is WSHSY and CDR2 is SAAADI in the germline V gene. This CDR3 has 15 residues. Trimming cost V 0 bases and J 7 bases, with 10 bases left between them. CDR3 sequence: CASSESVGPNSPLHF. CDR3 DNA: TGCGCCAGCAGTGAGTCGGTCGGACCAAATTCACCCCTCCACTTT.

This clonotype has a count of ten or more. CDR3 bases: TGTGCCAGTAGTATAAGAAGTAGTGGAGGGGTACAGCGATACGAGCAGTACTTC. Translating it yields CASSIRSSGGVQRYEQYF. The rearrangement uses TRBV19 and TRBJ2-7; maybe TRBD2 (6 bases). The V gene's germline CDR1 is LNHDA and CDR2 SQIVND (reference sequence). The CDR3 length is 18 residues. Trimming shortened V by 2 bases and J by 4 bases, and 24 bases separated the two germline ends.

This clonotype was observed at least ten times. The chain combines TRBV7-8 with TRBJ1-1, with TRBD1 matching over 8 bases. CDR3 length: 14 amino acids. Losses at the gene ends were 5 bases for V and 7 bases for J; bases not matched to a gene: 9. CDR1 SGHVS and CDR2 FQNEAQ come from the germline V gene. CDR3 amino acids: CASSPDRGEGEAFF. In nucleotides, the CDR3 is TGTGCCAGCAGCCCTGACAGGGGAGAGGGTGAAGCTTTCTTT.

This clonotype was found many times. The gene calls are TRBV7-6 and TRBJ2-7, with D unclear. In germline, CDR1 is SGHVS, CDR2 FNYEAQ. The V end was cut by 5 bases, the J end by 5 bases, with 13 bases between. The CDR3 sequence is 13 residues long. CDR3 loop: CASSLSTLNEQYF. The CDR3 DNA sequence: TGTGCCAGCAGCCTCTCGACTTTGAACGAGCAGTACTTC.

V usage is TRBV5-4 and J usage is TRBJ2-2; tentative D call: TRBD2 (6 bases). Germline V lookup: CDR1 SGHNT, CDR2 YYREEE (reference sequence). Trimming took 0 bases from V and 0 from J, leaving 12 bases between them. The CDR3 runs 17 residues. CDR3 residues: CASSLDKLAANTGELFF. The CDR3, as DNA: TGTGCCAGCAGCTTGGATAAACTAGCAGCGAACACCGGGGAGCTGTTTTTT.

In nucleotides, the CDR3 is TGTGCCAGCGGGAATGGCTACACCTTC. It translates to CASGNGYTF. The chain recombines TRBV19 with TRBJ1-2, with D uncertain. The CDR3 consists of 9 residues. The germline gives CDR1 LNHDA, CDR2 SQIVND (reference sequence). Trimming removed 9 bases at V and 6 bases at J, with 5 bases between.

Ten or more counts support this clonotype. The chain recombines TRBV20-1 with TRBJ2-3; D is unresolved. Per the germline V gene, CDR1 is DFQATT and CDR2 is SNEGSKA (reference sequence). Trimming left V 6 bases short and J 4 bases short, with 8 bases between. CDR3 length equals 11 residues. The CDR3 DNA follows: TGCAGTGCACAAAGGTCAGATACGCAGTATTTT. Translation: CSAQRSDTQYF.

The table lists this clonotype with many counts. The genes are TRBV7-2 and TRBJ2-5; 9 nucleotides line up with TRBD2. V shed 5 bases, J shed 7 bases, and the junction held 11 bases outside the gene matches. The CDR3 loop spans 15 amino acids. Germline V gives CDR1 SGHTA, CDR2 FQGNSA. CDR3 nucleotide sequence: TGTGCCAGCAGCCCACCCGCCGGGACTAGCCGGACCCAGTACTTC. It specifies CASSPPAGTSRTQYF.

Written as DNA, the CDR3 is TGTGCCAGCAGTTATCCGGCCTCAACTAATGAAAAACTGTTTTTT. Protein: CASSYPASTNEKLFF. The genes are TRBV6-1 and TRBJ1-4, with D uncertain. Germline CDR1 MNHNS, CDR2 SASEGT. The germline V and J ends were trimmed by 5 bases and 0 bases, with 10 bases remaining between them. The CDR3 consists of 15 residues.

This clonotype was picked up many times. The chain combines TRBV28 with TRBJ1-3; D gene ambiguous. Germline loops: CDR1 MDHEN, CDR2 SYDVKM. This CDR3 region has 15 residues. Trimming pared 6 bases from V and 8 bases from J, leaving 20 bases between. CDR3 DNA: TGTGCCAGCAGGCGACCGGGTTACCATTTGGACACCATATATTTT. This translates into CASRRPGYHLDTIYF.

This rearrangement joins TRBV28 to TRBJ1-1; D is undetermined. The length of the CDR3 is 13 residues. In germline, CDR1 is MDHEN, CDR2 SYDVKM. Deletions cut 2 bases from V and 9 bases from J, with 13 bases between. The CDR3 DNA is TGTGCCAGCAGTTTAGGGCGAAACAAGAAAGCTTTCTTT. Protein product: CASSLGRNKKAFF.

This clonotype was observed many times. This sequence joins TRBV7-2 and TRBJ2-3, with D perhaps being TRBD1 or TRBD2 (5 bases each). The V and J ends lost 4 bases and 4 bases respectively, with 9 bases between them. Per the germline V gene, CDR1 is SGHTA and CDR2 is FQGNSA. The CDR3 extends over 13 amino acids. The CDR3 DNA is TGTGCCAGCAGCTCCGGGGCGGCAGATACGCAGTATTTT. Translation: CASSSGAADTQYF.

This clonotype was observed a few times. The CDR3 loop reads CASSRAWETQYF. In DNA form, the CDR3 reads TGTGCCAGCAGCCGGGCCTGGGAGACCCAGTACTTC. This chain uses TRBV7-8 with TRBJ2-5; the D is unclear. Germline CDR1 SGHVS, CDR2 FQNEAQ. Trimming left V 5 bases short and J 5 bases short, with 9 bases between. There are 12 residues in the CDR3. The full variable domain, its missing parts supplied by reference TRBV7-8 and TRBJ2-5, is GAGVSQSPRYKVAKRGQDVALRCDPISGHVSLFWYQQALGQGPEFLTYFQNEAQLDKSGLPSDRFFAERPEGSVSTLKIQRTQQEDSAVYLCASSRAWETQYFGPGTRLLVL.

This clonotype has ten or more counts. This chain joins TRBV12-5 and TRBJ2-7; unclear D gene. V lost 3 bases to trimming and J lost 7 bases, with 10 bases between them. Germline loops: CDR1 LGHNT, CDR2 FRNRAP. The CDR3 sequence is 12 residues long. CDR3: CASGLRLEEQYF. DNA of the CDR3: TGTGCTAGTGGTTTAAGACTGGAGGAGCAGTACTTC. The variable domain in full, with the rest retrieved from reference TRBV12-5 and TRBJ2-7, is DARVTQTPRHKVTEMGQEVTMRCQPILGHNTVFWYRQTMMQGLELLAYFRNRAPLDDSGMPKDRFSAEMPDATLATLKIQPSEPRDSAVYFCASGLRLEEQYFGPGTRLTVT.

This chain links TRBV28 with TRBJ2-3; 9 bases are shared with TRBD2. The CDR3 has 14 amino acids. Germline V lookup: CDR1 MDHEN, CDR2 SYDVKM. The junction had 5 bases not matched to a gene; V was cut back by 6 bases and J by 4 bases. The CDR3 DNA reads TGTGCCAGCAGGCCGGGACTAGCCTCAGATACGCAGTATTTT. Its protein product is CASRPGLASDTQYF.